One TCR beta chain is described in this entry. Which antigen it targets is not known. Nothing much larger sits one base from this clone, and base qualities are not available. Library construction relied on the immunoSEQ multiplex PCR assay. TCRdb took this table from immuneACCESS and kept in-frame rearrangements with V and J called. Such tables lack part of the clones; where checked against another copy, unresolved V genes explain under half of the gap, and the rest is unexplained. This sample holds tens of thousands of clones; around 94% were observed only once. About 0.35% of the sample belongs to the ten largest clones. The data originate from a study of technical replicates of blood from a few donors (dated by TCRdb to about 2017). V loses 0 bases of germline sequence and J loses 7 bases, and the interval between the two ends is 16 bases. Spanning cysteine to phenylalanine, the CDR3 consists of 16 amino acids. Only the CDR3 portion is preserved as DNA: 48 bases, with reading frame beginning at the first base. Per the germline V gene, LGHNA is the CDR1 and YNFKEQ is the CDR2.

The sequenced material came from T cells isolated from PBMCs. The sequence came from a human donor in good health. The rearrangement joined TRBV4-2 to TRBJ1-5, with the D gene too uncertain to name. At the DNA level, the sequence is TGTGCCAGCAGCCAAGAATCGGGGATCCCAGAGCAGCCCCAGCATTTT. This is translated as CASSQESGIPEQPQHF.